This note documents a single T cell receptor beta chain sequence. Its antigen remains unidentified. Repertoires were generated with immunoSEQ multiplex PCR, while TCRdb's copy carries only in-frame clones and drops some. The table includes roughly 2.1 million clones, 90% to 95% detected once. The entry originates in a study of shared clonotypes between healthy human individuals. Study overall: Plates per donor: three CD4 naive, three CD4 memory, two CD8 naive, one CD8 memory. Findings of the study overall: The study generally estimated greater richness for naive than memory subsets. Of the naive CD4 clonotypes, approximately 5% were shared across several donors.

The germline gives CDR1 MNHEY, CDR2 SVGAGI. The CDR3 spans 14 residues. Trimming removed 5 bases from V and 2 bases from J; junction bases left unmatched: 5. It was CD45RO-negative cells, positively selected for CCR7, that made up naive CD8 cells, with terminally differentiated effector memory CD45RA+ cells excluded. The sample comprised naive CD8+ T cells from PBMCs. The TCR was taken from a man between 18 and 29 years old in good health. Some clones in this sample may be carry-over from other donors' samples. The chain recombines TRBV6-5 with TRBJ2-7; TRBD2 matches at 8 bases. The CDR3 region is CASSPGGLAYEQYF. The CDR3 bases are TGTGCCAGCAGTCCGGGGGGGCTGGCCTACGAGCAGTACTTC.